This T cell receptor (beta chain) was profiled in a study of Ad26.COV2.S vaccination and SARS-CoV-2 variants. The CDR3 length is 14 residues. Clones were read by immunoSEQ multiplex PCR, and TCRdb kept only the in-frame ones, dropping some. The sample includes a few hundred thousand clones, approximately 89% seen only once; the top ten take under 2%. Noted treatment: some 20 received Ad26.COV2.S at low or high dose, single or two shots; 5 received placebo; per-sample allocation not given. Sampling happened 63 days after the first vaccine or placebo injection. This vaccine is an Ad26 vector that expresses the Wuhan-strain SARS-CoV-2 spike.

J is TRBJ2-5 and V is TRBV21-1. TRBV21-1 is described as a pseudogene. The sequence was obtained from a person between 18 and 60 years old who received the Ad26.COV2.S COVID-19 vaccine or a placebo. The material was peripheral blood, obtained in a trial of Ad26.COV2.S vaccine versus placebo. The CDR3 bases are TGTGCCAGCAGCAAAGTCGCAGGGACAGAGACCCAGTACTTC. Its protein product is CASSKVAGTETQYF.